This T cell receptor beta chain derives from a study of shared clonotypes between healthy human individuals (dated by TCRdb to the early 2020s). Background for the entire study: A couple of women and a few men aged 18 to 49 years were included in the cohort. Per donor, three plates each were used for CD4 naive and CD4 memory, two for CD8 naive, and one for CD8 memory. To estimate repertoire size and how much clonotype sharing occurs between individuals, the study deeply sequenced the blood TCR repertoires of about five healthy adults. Different laboratories and diverse techniques were used to prepare libraries and sequence TCR repertoires, to increase sequencing depth and limit assay-specific biases. Leukapheresis yielded between about 0.85 and 10 billion PBMCs per donor. General study outcomes and caveats: Sampling was restricted to blood, and TCR repertoires in tissue are likely to differ from TCR repertoires in blood. Clonotypes shared by all four sorted-subset donors showed higher generation probabilities than non-shared clonotypes. Because the study included only a small number of donors, the genetic and exposure-history diversity represented was limited. Based on pairwise subsampling, the degree of clonotype sharing among donors was expected to be affected by sequencing depth. Estimated clonotype richness was generally larger for naive than for memory subsets. Sharing across several donors was observed for 5% to 6.5% of naive CD4, over 3% of naive CD8, 2% to 2.5% of memory CD4, and around 0.4% of memory CD8 clonotypes. Even with the large sequencing depth, rarefaction of the sorted-subset datasets indicated that sequencing was incomplete.

CDR1 and CDR2, per the germline V gene, are SGHRS and YFSETQ. V gives up 2 bases and J gives up 11 bases, and the segment between their germline ends measures 13 bases. From cysteine to phenylalanine, the CDR3 is 12 amino acids long. Left in the record is the CDR3 DNA by itself, 36 bases read in frame from the first base. Healthy HIV-negative adults with no recently reported acute infections or vaccinations were included as donors. All donors were Caucasian adults living in Nashville, Tennessee, USA. CD4+ T cells were enriched through magnetic negative selection, after which naive cells were positively selected on CD45RA and the remaining negative fraction served as the memory subset. Blood was obtained by leukapheresis, after which PBMCs were separated by Ficoll-Histopaque density gradient centrifugation and cryopreserved in liquid nitrogen vapor phase. Analytical flow cytometry was used to check the purity and quantity of each magnetically sorted T cell population. From each sorted fraction, genomic DNA was isolated and quantified by UV absorbance on a Nanodrop 2000c.

This clone was counted once. Its binding antigen is unknown. No clone much larger than this one lies a single base away; base qualities are absent. Using the deep immunoSEQ assay, TCR CDR3 regions were amplified from genomic DNA by multiplex PCR. Extracted genomic DNA from each cell subset was spread evenly across all wells of several immunoSEQ 96-well plates, with each plate serving as a replicate. Each replicate PCR for sorted subsets received roughly 0.2 ug genomic DNA, equal to tens of thousands of T cell genomes. The purified libraries were quantified using a Qubit 3.0 fluorometer, sized with a Bioanalyzer 2100, and then quantified again using the KAPA Library Quantification kit. A separate single-read 150-cycle Illumina NextSeq 550 flow cell was used to sequence each immunoSEQ 96-well plate. The published analysis was carried out like this. Because only junctional sequences without quality scores were contained in the immunoSEQ output, filtering matching that applied to full-length reads could not be performed. To assign V/J genes and CDR3, sequences were annotated against IMGT germline references using PyIR, a Python wrapper for IgBLAST v1.9. Reads were filtered out if the reads had weak V/J assignments (E-value above 1e-6), no CDR3, stop codons, out-of-frame junctions, or ambiguous translated residues. V3J clonotypes were defined as sequences sharing an identical inferred V gene, J gene, and CDR3 amino acid sequence. The percentage overlap between two repertoires was calculated by dividing the number of shared unique clonotypes by the size of the smaller repertoire. Repertoire richness was assessed with RTK rarefaction, the Chao1 estimator, and Recon v2.1 estimates of unobserved clonotypes. Generation probabilities were computed with OLGA for all TCRbeta clonotypes obtained by the gDNA method from several donors. What TCRdb holds here is the immuneACCESS table cut down to in-frame rearrangements. Part of the clones is not present; checked against another copy, under half of the missing clones reflect an unresolved V gene, and the others are unexplained. That table supplies the V and J calls and clone size; D and trimming were determined from the DNA. The sample table records roughly 2.4 million clones; approximately 94% of these occur just once. The ten biggest clones cover 0.1% to 0.15% of the sample.

The source of this sequence is a man aged 18-30 years in good health. Sequenced material: naive CD4+ T cells sorted from blood. The cell subset or site label corresponds to: CD45RA+ positively selected. This sequence uses TRBV5-1 and TRBJ1-1; the D region possibly corresponds to TRBD1 (5 bases align). The nucleotides read TGCGCCAGCAGCTTTGACAGCGGTGGGGCTTTCTTT. Its protein is CASSFDSGGAFF.